The 6 T cell receptor beta chains given below trace back to one sample, sequenced in a study of beta chain features in type 1 diabetes. Study conclusions and caveats: Shortening that was moderate but significant affected the TCRB CDR3s of Type 1 diabetes patients in all four CD4+ subsets.

Expressed TCRB transcripts got sequenced, as all isolated RNA was reverse transcribed. TCRdb's table, derived via immunoSEQ multiplex PCR, lists solely in-frame clones and lacks some. This sample yields around 280,000 clones, of which 15% are seen a single time; roughly 0.015% belongs to the top ten. No antigen has been assigned to these receptors. The sequenced sample consisted of naive CD4+ T cells from blood. These receptors all come from a man younger than 35 with type 1 diabetes.

This clone was seen a handful of times. The gene calls are TRBV11-2 and TRBJ2-1; 8 positions agree with TRBD2. Germline trimming cut 5 bases from V and 13 bases from J; bases unmatched to any gene: 10. The CDR3 loop spans 13 amino acids. CDR1 is SGHAT and CDR2 is FQNNGV in the germline V gene. CDR3 residues: CASSSPGLGHQFF. The CDR3 region has the DNA TGTGCCAGCAGCAGTCCGGGACTAGGACACCAGTTCTTC.

This rearrangement joins TRBV2 to TRBJ1-5; tentative D call: TRBD1 (6 bases). The CDR3 loop spans 16 amino acids. CDR1 and CDR2 (germline): SNHLY, FYNNEI. V was shortened by 2 bases and J by 1 base, with 12 bases between the two germline ends. CDR3 in amino acids: CASSELGARSNQPQHF. CDR3 in DNA: TGTGCCAGCAGTGAATTGGGGGCGAGGAGCAATCAGCCCCAGCATTTT.

The chain carries TRBV6-5 and TRBJ1-6; D may be TRBD1 (5 bases). The CDR3 is 15 amino acids. V lost 4 bases and J lost 7, with 14 bases in between. Per the germline V gene, CDR1 is MNHEY and CDR2 is SVGAGI. The CDR3, as DNA: TGTGCCAGCAGTTCCCTCCGGGGGTGGAATTCACCCCTCCACTTT. Its protein product is CASSSLRGWNSPLHF.

This clone was seen a few times. V usage is TRBV6-5 and J usage is TRBJ1-4, with D unclear. The germline V gene has CDR1 MNHEY and CDR2 SVGAGI. The CDR3 sequence is 15 residues long. V gave up 6 bases and J gave up 6 bases, with 17 bases separating them. CDR3 region: CASRRMDFRYEKLFF. CDR3 sequence (DNA): TGTGCCAGCAGAAGAATGGACTTCCGATATGAAAAACTGTTTTTT.

The chain combines TRBV7-6 with TRBJ2-3; a weak D match, TRBD2 (5 bases). The CDR3 consists of 16 residues. The germline V and J ends were trimmed by 2 bases and 1 base, with 13 bases remaining between them. Germline V gene lookup returns CDR1 SGHVS and CDR2 FNYEAQ. For the CDR3, the DNA is TGTGCCAGCAGCTTATACGGGGTCGGGGGCACAGATACGCAGTATTTT. It encodes CASSLYGVGGTDTQYF.

The gene calls are TRBV7-2 and TRBJ2-3; no clear D. Germline V gene lookup returns CDR1 SGHTA and CDR2 FQGNSA. Trimming removed 1 base at V and 7 bases at J, with 3 bases between. The CDR3 has 11 amino acids. The CDR3 region is CASSLVNTQYF. The CDR3 DNA sequence: TGTGCCAGCAGCTTAGTAAATACGCAGTATTTT.